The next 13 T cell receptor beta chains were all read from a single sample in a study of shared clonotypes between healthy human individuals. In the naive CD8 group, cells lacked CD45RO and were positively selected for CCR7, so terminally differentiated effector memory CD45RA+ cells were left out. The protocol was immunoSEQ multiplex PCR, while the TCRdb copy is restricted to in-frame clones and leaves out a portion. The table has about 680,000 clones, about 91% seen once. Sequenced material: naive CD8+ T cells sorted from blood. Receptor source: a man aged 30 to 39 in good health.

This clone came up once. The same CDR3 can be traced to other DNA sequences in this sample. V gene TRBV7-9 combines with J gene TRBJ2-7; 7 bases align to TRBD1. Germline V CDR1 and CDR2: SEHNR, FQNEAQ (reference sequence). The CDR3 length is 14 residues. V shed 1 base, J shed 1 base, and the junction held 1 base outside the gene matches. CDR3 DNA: TGTGCCAGCAGCTTAGGGGACAGATCCTACGAGCAGTACTTC. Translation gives CASSLGDRSYEQYF.

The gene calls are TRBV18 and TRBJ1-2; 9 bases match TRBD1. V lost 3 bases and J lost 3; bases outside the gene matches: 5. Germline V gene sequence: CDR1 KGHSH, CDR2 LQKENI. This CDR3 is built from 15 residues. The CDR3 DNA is TGTGCCAGCTCACCTAATAGGGACAGGGACTATGGCTACACCTTC. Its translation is CASSPNRDRDYGYTF. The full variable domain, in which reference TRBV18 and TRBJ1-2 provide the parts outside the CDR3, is NAGVMQNPRHLVRRRGQEARLRCSPMKGHSHVYWYRQLPEEGLKFMVYLQKENIIDESGMPKERFSAEFPKEGPSILRIQQVVRGDSAAYFCASSPNRDRDYGYTFGSGTRLTVV.

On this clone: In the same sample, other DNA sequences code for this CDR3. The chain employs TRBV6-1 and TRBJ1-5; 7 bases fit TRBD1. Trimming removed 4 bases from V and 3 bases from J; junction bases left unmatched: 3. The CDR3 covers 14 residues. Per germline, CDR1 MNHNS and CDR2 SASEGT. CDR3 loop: CASSGTGHNQPQHF. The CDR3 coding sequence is TGTGCCAGCAGTGGGACAGGACACAATCAGCCCCAGCATTTT.

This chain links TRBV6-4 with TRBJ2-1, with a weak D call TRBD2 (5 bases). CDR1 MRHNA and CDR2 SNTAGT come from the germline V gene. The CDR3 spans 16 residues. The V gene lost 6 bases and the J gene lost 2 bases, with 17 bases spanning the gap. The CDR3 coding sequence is TGTGCCAGCAGCACCACCCCCGGGGAGCCCTACAATGAGCAGTTCTTC. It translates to CASSTTPGEPYNEQFF.

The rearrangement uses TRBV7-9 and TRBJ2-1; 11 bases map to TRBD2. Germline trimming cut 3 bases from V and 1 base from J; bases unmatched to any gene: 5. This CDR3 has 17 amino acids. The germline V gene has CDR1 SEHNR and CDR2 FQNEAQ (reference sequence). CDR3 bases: TGTGCCAGCAGCTTCCCGAGGACTAGCGGGTCCTACAATGAGCAGTTCTTC. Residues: CASSFPRTSGSYNEQFF.

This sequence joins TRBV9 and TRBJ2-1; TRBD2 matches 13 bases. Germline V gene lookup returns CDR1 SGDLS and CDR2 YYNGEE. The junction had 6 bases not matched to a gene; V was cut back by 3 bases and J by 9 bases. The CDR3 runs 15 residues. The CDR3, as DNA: TGTGCCAGCAGCGCCACTAGCGGGGGGGGCGGTGAGCAGTTCTTC. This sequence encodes CASSATSGGGGEQFF.

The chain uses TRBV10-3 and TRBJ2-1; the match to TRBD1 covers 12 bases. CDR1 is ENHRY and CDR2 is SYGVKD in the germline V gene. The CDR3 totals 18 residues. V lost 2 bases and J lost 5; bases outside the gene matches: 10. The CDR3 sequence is CAISEAGTGGVGHNEQFF. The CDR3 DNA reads TGTGCCATCAGTGAGGCAGGGACAGGGGGCGTGGGGCACAATGAGCAGTTCTTC.

CDR3 protein: CASRSSGIYEQYF. The CDR3 bases are TGTGCCAGCCGCTCTAGCGGGATCTACGAGCAGTACTTC. The genes are TRBV27 and TRBJ2-5; TRBD2 matches at 9 bases. The J call could be wrong; TRBJ2-7 is a better fit for the DNA end. This CDR3 region has 13 residues. Germline CDR1 and CDR2: MNHEY and SMNVEV (reference sequence).

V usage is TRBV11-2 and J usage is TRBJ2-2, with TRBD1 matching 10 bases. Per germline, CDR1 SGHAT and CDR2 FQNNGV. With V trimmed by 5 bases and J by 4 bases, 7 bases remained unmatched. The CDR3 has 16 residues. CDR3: CASSVTGTGATGELFF. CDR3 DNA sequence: TGTGCCAGCAGCGTTACCGGGACAGGGGCCACCGGGGAGCTGTTTTTT.

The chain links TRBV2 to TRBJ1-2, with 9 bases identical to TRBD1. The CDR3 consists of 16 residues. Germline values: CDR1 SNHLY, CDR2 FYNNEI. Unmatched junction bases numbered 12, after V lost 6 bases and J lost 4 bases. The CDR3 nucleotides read TGTGCCAGCAGCGCCTCCGGGACAGGGAAGCTCTATGGCTACACCTTC. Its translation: CASSASGTGKLYGYTF.

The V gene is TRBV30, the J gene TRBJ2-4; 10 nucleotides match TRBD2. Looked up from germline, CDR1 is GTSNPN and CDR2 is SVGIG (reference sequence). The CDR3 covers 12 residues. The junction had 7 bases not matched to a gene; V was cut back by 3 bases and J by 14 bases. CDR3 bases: TGTGCCTGGAGCGCTAGCGGGAGTTTTAAGTACTTC. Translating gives CAWSASGSFKYF.

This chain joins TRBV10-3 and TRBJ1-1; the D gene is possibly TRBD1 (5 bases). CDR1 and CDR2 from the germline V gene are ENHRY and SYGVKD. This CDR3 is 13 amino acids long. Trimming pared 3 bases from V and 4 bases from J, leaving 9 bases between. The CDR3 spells CAISDREGTEAFF. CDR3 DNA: TGTGCCATCAGTGACAGGGAAGGCACTGAAGCTTTCTTT.

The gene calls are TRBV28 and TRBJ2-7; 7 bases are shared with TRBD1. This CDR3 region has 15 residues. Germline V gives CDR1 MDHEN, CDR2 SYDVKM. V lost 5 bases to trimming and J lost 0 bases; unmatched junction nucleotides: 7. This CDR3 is CASSPQGDSSYEQYF. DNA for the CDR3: TGTGCCAGCAGTCCCCAGGGGGACAGCTCCTACGAGCAGTACTTC. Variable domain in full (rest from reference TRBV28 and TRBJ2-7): DVKVTQSSRYLVKRTGEKVFLECVQDMDHENMFWYRQDPGLGLRLIYFSYDVKMKEKGDIPEGYSVSREKKERFSLILESASTNQTSMYLCASSPQGDSSYEQYFGPGTRLTVT.